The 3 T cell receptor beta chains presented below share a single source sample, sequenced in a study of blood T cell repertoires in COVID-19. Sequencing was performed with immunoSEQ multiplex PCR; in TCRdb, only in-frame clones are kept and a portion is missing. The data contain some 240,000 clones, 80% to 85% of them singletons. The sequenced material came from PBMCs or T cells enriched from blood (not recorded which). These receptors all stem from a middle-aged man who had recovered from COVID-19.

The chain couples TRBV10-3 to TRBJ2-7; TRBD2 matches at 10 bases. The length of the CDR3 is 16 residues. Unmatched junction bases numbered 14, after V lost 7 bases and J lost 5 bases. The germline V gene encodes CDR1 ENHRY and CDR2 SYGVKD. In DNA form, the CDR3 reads TGTGCCATCAATCGAGGGGGAGCGGGAGGGCCTCACGAGCAGTACTTC. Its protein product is CAINRGGAGGPHEQYF.

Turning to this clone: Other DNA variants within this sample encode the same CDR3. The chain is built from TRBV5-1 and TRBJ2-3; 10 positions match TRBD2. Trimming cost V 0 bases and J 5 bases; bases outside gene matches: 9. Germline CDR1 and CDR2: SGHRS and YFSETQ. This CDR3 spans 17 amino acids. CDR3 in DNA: TGCGCCAGCAGCTTGGGGGAACTAGCGGGGAATGTAGATACGCAGTATTTT. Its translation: CASSLGELAGNVDTQYF.

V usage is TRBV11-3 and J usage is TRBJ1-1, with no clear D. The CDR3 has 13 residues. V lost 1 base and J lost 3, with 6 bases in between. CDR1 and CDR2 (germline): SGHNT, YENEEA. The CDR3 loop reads CASSLGGDTEAFF. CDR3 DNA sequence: TGTGCCAGCAGCTTAGGCGGGGACACTGAAGCTTTCTTT.